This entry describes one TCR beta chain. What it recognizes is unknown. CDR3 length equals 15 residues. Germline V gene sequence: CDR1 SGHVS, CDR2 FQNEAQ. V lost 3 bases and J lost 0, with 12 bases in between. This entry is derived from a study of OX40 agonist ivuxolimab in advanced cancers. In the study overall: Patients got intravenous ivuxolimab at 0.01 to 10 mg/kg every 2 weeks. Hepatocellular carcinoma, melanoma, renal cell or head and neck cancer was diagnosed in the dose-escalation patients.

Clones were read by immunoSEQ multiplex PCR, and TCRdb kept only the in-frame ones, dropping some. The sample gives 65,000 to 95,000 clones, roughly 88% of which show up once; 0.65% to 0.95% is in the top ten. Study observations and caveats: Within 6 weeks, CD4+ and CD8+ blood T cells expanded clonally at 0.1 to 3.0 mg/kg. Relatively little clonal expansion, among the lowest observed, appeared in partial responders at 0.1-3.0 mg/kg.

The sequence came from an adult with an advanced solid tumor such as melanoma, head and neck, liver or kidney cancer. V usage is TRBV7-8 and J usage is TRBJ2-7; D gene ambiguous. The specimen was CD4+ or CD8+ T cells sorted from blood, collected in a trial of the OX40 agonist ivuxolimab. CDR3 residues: CASSFEGGRSYEQYF. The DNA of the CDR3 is TGTGCCAGCAGCTTCGAAGGCGGCCGCTCCTACGAGCAGTACTTC.